This is a list of T cell receptor beta chains from one sample in a study of vaccination effects on CD4 cells after COVID-19. The antigens of these receptors remain unknown. Some clones are missing from TCRdb's copy, which holds only in-frame ones; the method was immunoSEQ multiplex PCR. Of tens of thousands of clones listed, approximately 70% are singletons. This material consisted of CD4+ T cells from PBMCs cultured with a peptide pool, taken before COVID-19 vaccination. The receptors stem from a human donor who had a prior SARS-CoV-2 infection. The CDR3 runs from the conserved cysteine through the conserved F or W. The D gene is left open where the match is weak. Clone size is given for some rows only: seen once, a few or many times, or a class if the clone is expanded.

d_call: NA
j_call: TRBJ1-5
clone_size: few
v_call: TRBV10-3
cdr3_length: 14
cdr3_aa: CAISSQVGYQPQHF
cdr3_nt: TGTGCCATCAGCAGCCAGGTGGGGTATCAGCCCCAGCATTTT

d_call: TRBD2
j_call: TRBJ2-3
clone_size: few
v_call: TRBV20-1
cdr3_length: 17
cdr3_aa: CSASSPGLAGGSDTQYF
cdr3_nt: TGCAGTGCTAGTAGCCCAGGACTAGCGGGGGGGTCAGATACGCAGTATTTT

d_call: NA
j_call: TRBJ2-7
clone_size: few
v_call: TRBV18
cdr3_length: 14
cdr3_aa: CASSEGSPSDEQYF
cdr3_nt: TGTGCCAGCTCAGAGGGGTCCCCCTCGGATGAGCAGTACTTC

d_call: NA
j_call: TRBJ2-1
clone_size: NA
v_call: TRBV5-8
cdr3_length: 15
cdr3_aa: CASSLAGVSYNEQFF
cdr3_nt: TGTGCCAGCAGCTTGGCAGGGGTCTCCTACAATGAGCAGTTCTTC

d_call: NA
j_call: TRBJ2-7
clone_size: NA
v_call: TRBV10-3
cdr3_length: 13
cdr3_aa: CAITPQSASEQYF
cdr3_nt: TGTGCCATCACGCCCCAGTCGGCGTCCGAGCAGTACTTC

d_call: NA
j_call: TRBJ2-2
clone_size: NA
v_call: TRBV6-4
cdr3_length: 14
cdr3_aa: CASSADRTTGELFF
cdr3_nt: TGTGCCAGCAGCGCCGACAGGACCACCGGGGAGCTGTTTTTT

d_call: TRBD1
j_call: TRBJ2-7
clone_size: NA
v_call: TRBV7-7
cdr3_length: 14
cdr3_aa: CASSPPTGFYEQYF
cdr3_nt: TGTGCTAGCAGCCCCCCGACAGGGTTCTACGAGCAGTACTTC

d_call: NA
j_call: TRBJ2-5
clone_size: NA
v_call: TRBV9
cdr3_length: 14
cdr3_aa: CASSVESGLPTQYF
cdr3_nt: TGTGCCAGCAGCGTAGAATCAGGACTACCGACCCAGTACTTC

d_call: NA
j_call: TRBJ2-5
clone_size: NA
v_call: TRBV2
cdr3_length: 15
cdr3_aa: CASSKLTGTVETQYF
cdr3_nt: TGTGCCAGCAGTAAACTAACAGGGACCGTGGAGACCCAGTACTTC

d_call: NA
j_call: TRBJ2-7
clone_size: NA
v_call: TRBV6-5
cdr3_length: 13
cdr3_aa: CASTQQVRYEQYF
cdr3_nt: TGTGCCAGCACTCAACAGGTCCGGTACGAGCAGTACTTC

d_call: NA
j_call: TRBJ2-6
clone_size: NA
v_call: TRBV5-1
cdr3_length: 18
cdr3_aa: CASSLLDGGNSGANVLTF
cdr3_nt: TGCGCCAGCAGCTTGTTGGACGGGGGAAACTCTGGGGCCAACGTCCTGACTTTC

d_call: NA
j_call: TRBJ2-5
clone_size: NA
v_call: TRBV6-1
cdr3_length: 16
cdr3_aa: CASSEGLSMYQETQYF
cdr3_nt: TGTGCCAGCAGTGAAGGGCTATCCATGTACCAAGAGACCCAGTACTTC

d_call: TRBD2
j_call: TRBJ2-3
clone_size: NA
v_call: TRBV4-3
cdr3_length: 17
cdr3_aa: CASSQEIGRGGADTQYF
cdr3_nt: TGCGCCAGCAGCCAAGAAATCGGCCGGGGGGGCGCAGATACGCAGTATTTT

d_call: NA
j_call: TRBJ2-4
clone_size: NA
v_call: TRBV24-1
cdr3_length: 11
cdr3_aa: CATSASGIQYF
cdr3_nt: TGTGCCACCAGTGCCTCGGGTATTCAGTACTTC

d_call: NA
j_call: TRBJ2-1
clone_size: NA
v_call: TRBV6-1
cdr3_length: 12
cdr3_aa: CASSEFRDEQFF
cdr3_nt: TGTGCCAGCAGTGAATTTCGGGATGAGCAGTTCTTC

d_call: TRBD1
j_call: TRBJ2-1
clone_size: NA
v_call: TRBV11-2
cdr3_length: 14
cdr3_aa: CASSFNRGDNEQFF
cdr3_nt: TGTGCCAGCAGCTTTAACAGGGGGGACAATGAGCAGTTCTTC

d_call: NA
j_call: TRBJ1-5
clone_size: NA
v_call: TRBV6-1
cdr3_length: 17
cdr3_aa: CASSEVGGIASDQPQHF
cdr3_nt: TGTGCCAGCAGTGAGGTAGGGGGTATTGCTTCCGATCAGCCCCAGCATTTT

d_call: NA
j_call: TRBJ2-3
clone_size: NA
v_call: TRBV5-4
cdr3_length: 19
cdr3_aa: CASSLHPFFAGATTDTQYF
cdr3_nt: TGTGCCAGCAGCTTGCATCCCTTTTTTGCGGGGGCCACCACAGATACGCAGTATTTT

d_call: TRBD1
j_call: TRBJ2-7
clone_size: NA
v_call: TRBV28
cdr3_length: 13
cdr3_aa: CASIGQGRYEQYF
cdr3_nt: TGTGCCAGCATCGGACAGGGGAGATACGAGCAGTACTTC

d_call: NA
j_call: TRBJ2-2
clone_size: once
v_call: TRBV18
cdr3_length: 15
cdr3_aa: CASSPNRDVAGELFF
cdr3_nt: TGTGCCAGCTCACCAAACAGGGACGTCGCCGGGGAGCTGTTTTTT

d_call: NA
j_call: TRBJ2-1
clone_size: NA
v_call: TRBV13
cdr3_length: 13
cdr3_aa: CASSSGTPDEQFF
cdr3_nt: TGTGCCAGCAGCTCCGGGACTCCCGACGAGCAGTTCTTC

d_call: NA
j_call: TRBJ1-5
clone_size: NA
v_call: TRBV15
cdr3_length: 14
cdr3_aa: CATSRARQSAPQHF
cdr3_nt: TGTGCCACCAGCAGAGCGAGACAGTCCGCGCCCCAGCATTTT

d_call: TRBD1
j_call: TRBJ2-2
clone_size: NA
v_call: TRBV29-1
cdr3_length: 18
cdr3_aa: CSVSPSIWDSANTGELFF
cdr3_nt: TGCAGCGTTTCTCCATCAATCTGGGACAGTGCGAACACCGGGGAGCTGTTTTTT

d_call: NA
j_call: TRBJ1-1
clone_size: few
v_call: TRBV5-1
cdr3_length: 13
cdr3_aa: CASSPGGNTEAFF
cdr3_nt: TGCGCCAGCAGCCCCGGAGGGAACACTGAAGCTTTCTTT

d_call: NA
j_call: TRBJ2-3
clone_size: NA
v_call: TRBV19
cdr3_length: 15
cdr3_aa: CASSMTGLPTDTQYF
cdr3_nt: TGTGCCAGTAGTATGACAGGTTTGCCCACAGATACGCAGTATTTT

d_call: TRBD2
j_call: TRBJ2-5
clone_size: NA
v_call: TRBV5-4
cdr3_length: 17
cdr3_aa: CASSLFRAGAIQETQYF
cdr3_nt: TGTGCCAGCAGCTTATTTAGGGCGGGAGCTATCCAAGAGACCCAGTACTTC

d_call: TRBD2
j_call: TRBJ2-1
clone_size: few
v_call: TRBV7-8
cdr3_length: 16
cdr3_aa: CASSLPTSGGYNEQFF
cdr3_nt: TGTGCCAGCAGCTTACCAACTAGCGGGGGATACAATGAGCAGTTCTTC

d_call: TRBD2
j_call: TRBJ2-3
clone_size: NA
v_call: TRBV6-5
cdr3_length: 14
cdr3_aa: CASRGLVSTDTQYF
cdr3_nt: TGTGCCAGCAGGGGACTAGTGAGCACAGATACGCAGTATTTT

d_call: TRBD1
j_call: TRBJ1-1
clone_size: NA
v_call: TRBV10-3
cdr3_length: 14
cdr3_aa: CAIKIQGMNTEAFF
cdr3_nt: TGTGCCATCAAAATACAGGGGATGAACACTGAAGCTTTCTTT

d_call: NA
j_call: TRBJ2-3
clone_size: once
v_call: TRBV9
cdr3_length: 18
cdr3_aa: CASSGGRINSGDTDTQYF
cdr3_nt: TGTGCCAGCAGCGGAGGCCGAATAAATTCGGGAGACACAGATACGCAGTATTTT

d_call: TRBD1
j_call: TRBJ1-2
clone_size: NA
v_call: TRBV7-9
cdr3_length: 16
cdr3_aa: CASSLDLLQGRYGYTF
cdr3_nt: TGTGCCAGCAGCTTAGATTTACTACAGGGGAGGTATGGCTACACCTTC

d_call: NA
j_call: TRBJ2-7
clone_size: NA
v_call: TRBV4-3
cdr3_length: 14
cdr3_aa: CASSQGLATYEQYF
cdr3_nt: TGCGCCAGCAGCCAAGGATTAGCAACCTACGAGCAGTACTTC

d_call: NA
j_call: TRBJ1-2
clone_size: once
v_call: TRBV2
cdr3_length: 15
cdr3_aa: CASSAEGGWDYGYTF
cdr3_nt: TGTGCCAGCAGTGCCGAGGGGGGGTGGGACTATGGCTACACCTTC

d_call: NA
j_call: TRBJ2-5
clone_size: NA
v_call: TRBV6-5
cdr3_length: 13
cdr3_aa: CASRQGIRETQYF
cdr3_nt: TGTGCCAGCAGGCAGGGGATCCGAGAGACCCAGTACTTC

d_call: NA
j_call: TRBJ2-3
clone_size: NA
v_call: TRBV18
cdr3_length: 14
cdr3_aa: CASSPLGGPDTQYF
cdr3_nt: TGTGCCAGCTCACCACTGGGCGGGCCAGATACGCAGTATTTT

d_call: NA
j_call: TRBJ1-1
clone_size: NA
v_call: TRBV20-1
cdr3_length: 13
cdr3_aa: CSASPGASTEAFF
cdr3_nt: TGCAGTGCCAGTCCGGGGGCCTCGACTGAAGCTTTCTTT

d_call: NA
j_call: TRBJ2-2
clone_size: NA
v_call: TRBV18
cdr3_length: 13
cdr3_aa: CASSPQGAGELFF
cdr3_nt: TGTGCCAGCTCACCTCAGGGAGCCGGGGAGCTGTTTTTT

d_call: TRBD1
j_call: TRBJ1-2
clone_size: NA
v_call: TRBV3-1/TRBV3-2
cdr3_length: 16
cdr3_aa: CASSPDRGFRFYGYTF
cdr3_nt: TGTGCCAGCAGCCCAGACAGGGGGTTCAGATTCTATGGCTACACCTTC

d_call: TRBD1
j_call: TRBJ2-7
clone_size: NA
v_call: TRBV7-2
cdr3_length: 15
cdr3_aa: CASSLGQAFSYEQYF
cdr3_nt: TGTGCCAGCAGCTTGGGACAGGCTTTCTCCTACGAGCAGTACTTC

d_call: TRBD1
j_call: TRBJ1-2
clone_size: NA
v_call: TRBV6-5
cdr3_length: 16
cdr3_aa: CASSYTARGLNYGYTF
cdr3_nt: TGTGCCAGCAGTTATACTGCCAGGGGGCTAAACTATGGCTACACCTTC

d_call: TRBD2
j_call: TRBJ2-1
clone_size: NA
v_call: TRBV9
cdr3_length: 16
cdr3_aa: CASSARPGTSYNEQFF
cdr3_nt: TGTGCCAGCAGCGCGAGACCCGGGACTAGCTACAATGAGCAGTTCTTC

d_call: NA
j_call: TRBJ2-7
clone_size: NA
v_call: TRBV2
cdr3_length: 17
cdr3_aa: CASSAGLTGQGSLEQYF
cdr3_nt: TGTGCCAGCAGTGCGGGCCTGACGGGACAAGGATCGCTCGAGCAGTACTTC

d_call: NA
j_call: TRBJ2-1
clone_size: once
v_call: TRBV4-3
cdr3_length: 15
cdr3_aa: CASSQDRGGWNEQFF
cdr3_nt: TGCGCCAGCAGCCAAGATCGTGGGGGGTGGAATGAGCAGTTCTTC

d_call: TRBD1
j_call: TRBJ1-1
clone_size: NA
v_call: TRBV2
cdr3_length: 13
cdr3_aa: CASRLDRATEAFF
cdr3_nt: TGTGCCAGCAGATTGGACAGGGCCACTGAAGCTTTCTTT

d_call: NA
j_call: TRBJ2-7
clone_size: NA
v_call: TRBV28
cdr3_length: 12
cdr3_aa: CASSYQGTEQYF
cdr3_nt: TGTGCCAGCAGTTACCAGGGTACGGAGCAGTACTTC

d_call: NA
j_call: TRBJ1-2
clone_size: NA
v_call: TRBV12-3/TRBV12-4
cdr3_length: 13
cdr3_aa: CASSWDKNYGYTF
cdr3_nt: TGTGCCAGCAGTTGGGACAAAAACTATGGCTACACCTTC

d_call: NA
j_call: TRBJ1-2
clone_size: NA
v_call: TRBV5-4
cdr3_length: 16
cdr3_aa: CASSLRFNQGLEGYTF
cdr3_nt: TGTGCCAGCAGCTTGAGGTTCAACCAGGGGTTGGAGGGCTACACCTTC

d_call: NA
j_call: TRBJ2-4
clone_size: NA
v_call: TRBV18
cdr3_length: 13
cdr3_aa: CASSRTDKNIQYF
cdr3_nt: TGTGCCAGCTCACGGACGGACAAAAACATTCAGTACTTC

d_call: NA
j_call: TRBJ2-7
clone_size: NA
v_call: TRBV5-6
cdr3_length: 15
cdr3_aa: CASTPTGLRSSEQYF
cdr3_nt: TGTGCCAGCACCCCTACGGGACTCAGGTCGAGTGAGCAGTACTTC

d_call: TRBD1
j_call: TRBJ2-5
clone_size: NA
v_call: TRBV11-3
cdr3_length: 13
cdr3_aa: CASSLGQKETQYF
cdr3_nt: TGTGCCAGCAGCTTGGGACAGAAAGAGACCCAGTACTTC

d_call: TRBD1
j_call: TRBJ1-1
clone_size: NA
v_call: TRBV5-1
cdr3_length: 14
cdr3_aa: CASSPGTANTEAFF
cdr3_nt: TGCGCCAGCAGCCCCGGGACAGCTAACACTGAAGCTTTCTTT

d_call: TRBD2
j_call: TRBJ2-3
clone_size: NA
v_call: TRBV5-6
cdr3_length: 15
cdr3_aa: CASRLAVISTDTQYF
cdr3_nt: TGTGCCAGCAGGCTAGCGGTAATTAGCACAGATACGCAGTATTTT

d_call: NA
j_call: TRBJ2-1
clone_size: NA
v_call: TRBV19
cdr3_length: 15
cdr3_aa: CATRAVASYDNEQFF
cdr3_nt: TGTGCCACCCGTGCCGTAGCTTCATATGACAATGAGCAGTTCTTC

d_call: TRBD2
j_call: TRBJ2-1
clone_size: few
v_call: TRBV7-9
cdr3_length: 16
cdr3_aa: CASSLALAGAYNEQFF
cdr3_nt: TGTGCCAGCAGCTTAGCATTAGCGGGGGCCTACAATGAGCAGTTCTTC

d_call: TRBD2
j_call: TRBJ2-5
clone_size: NA
v_call: TRBV15
cdr3_length: 15
cdr3_aa: CATSRGNSGSETQYF
cdr3_nt: TGTGCCACCAGCAGAGGGAATAGCGGGAGTGAGACCCAGTACTTC

d_call: TRBD1
j_call: TRBJ1-4
clone_size: NA
v_call: TRBV5-1
cdr3_length: 13
cdr3_aa: CASRTGQNEKLFF
cdr3_nt: TGCGCCAGCAGAACGGGACAGAATGAAAAACTGTTTTTT

d_call: NA
j_call: TRBJ2-5
clone_size: NA
v_call: TRBV2
cdr3_length: 14
cdr3_aa: CASIMAGGKETQYF
cdr3_nt: TGTGCCAGCATCATGGCAGGGGGGAAAGAGACCCAGTACTTC

d_call: TRBD1
j_call: TRBJ1-2
clone_size: NA
v_call: TRBV12-5
cdr3_length: 16
cdr3_aa: CASGLVTTGSPYGYTF
cdr3_nt: TGTGCTAGTGGTTTGGTAACGACAGGGAGTCCCTATGGCTACACCTTC

d_call: TRBD2
j_call: TRBJ2-1
clone_size: NA
v_call: TRBV24-1
cdr3_length: 16
cdr3_aa: CATSDLGTSGSNEQFF
cdr3_nt: TGTGCCACCAGTGATTTGGGGACTAGCGGGAGCAATGAGCAGTTCTTC

d_call: NA
j_call: TRBJ1-3
clone_size: NA
v_call: TRBV2
cdr3_length: 14
cdr3_aa: CASSQQGGGNTIYF
cdr3_nt: TGTGCCAGCAGTCAACAGGGTGGTGGAAACACCATATATTTT